This passage covers 23 T cell receptor beta chains from one sample sequenced in a study of OX40 agonist ivuxolimab in advanced cancers. The data were produced by immunoSEQ multiplex PCR, yet TCRdb's version contains in-frame clones alone and is incomplete. The sample carries 75,000 to 80,000 clones, 84% recorded once. This material consisted of CD4+ or CD8+ T cells sorted from blood, taken in a trial of the OX40 agonist ivuxolimab. The receptor set was obtained from an adult with an advanced solid tumor such as melanoma, head and neck, liver or kidney cancer.

The chain couples TRBV7-9 to TRBJ2-7; D remains ambiguous. Germline V gives CDR1 SEHNR, CDR2 FQNEAQ (reference sequence). The V end lost 5 bases, the J end lost 5 bases, and 22 bases lay between the germline ends. The CDR3 spans 16 residues. Here the CDR3 DNA reads TGTGCCAGCAGCCCACGGGTTATCGGGCTCCTGAACGAGCAGTACTTC. It yields the protein CASSPRVIGLLNEQYF.

V is TRBV7-2 and J is TRBJ1-5; 8 bases agree with TRBD1. Germline V gene lookup returns CDR1 SGHTA and CDR2 FQGNSA. Germline trimming cut 2 bases from V and 7 bases from J; bases unmatched to any gene: 10. This CDR3 has 16 residues. The CDR3 region has the DNA TGTGCCAGCAGCTTAAAAAGGGACAGGAGGGGCCAGCCCCAGCATTTT. Amino acids: CASSLKRDRRGQPQHF.

This clone has a single count. The V and J genes are TRBV5-6 and TRBJ2-7; either TRBD1 or TRBD2 may supply D (5 bases each). Trimming removed 2 bases at V and 3 bases at J, with 15 bases between. The CDR3 contains 15 residues. In germline, CDR1 is SGHDT, CDR2 YYEEEE. As DNA, the CDR3 is TGTGCCAGCAGCTTCGGGGCCAAAGGGAGCTACGAGCAGTACTTC. Amino acid sequence: CASSFGAKGSYEQYF.

V gene TRBV19 combines with J gene TRBJ1-1; the match to TRBD1 covers 9 bases. Germline lookup yields CDR1 LNHDA and CDR2 SQIVND (reference sequence). The junction had 16 bases not matched to a gene; V was cut back by 6 bases and J by 5 bases. The CDR3 is made up of 17 amino acids. CDR3 residues: CASSTNRQGVSRTEAFF. CDR3 bases: TGTGCCAGTAGCACTAACCGACAGGGGGTGAGTAGGACTGAAGCTTTCTTT.

V is TRBV15 and J is TRBJ2-7; 10 nucleotides align to TRBD2. This CDR3 region has 14 residues. Germline V gene sequence: CDR1 LNHNV, CDR2 YYDKDF (reference sequence). The V gene end was trimmed by 7 bases and the J gene end by 8 bases; junction bases not matched to a gene: 11. The CDR3 DNA reads as TGTGCCACCAAGCCGGGACTAGCGAGTATTAAGCAGTACTTC. It encodes CATKPGLASIKQYF.

The chain employs TRBV7-2 and TRBJ2-5; D may be TRBD1 or TRBD2 (5 bases each). The V end was cut by 1 base, the J end by 5 bases, with 14 bases between. The length of the CDR3 is 15 residues. Germline values: CDR1 SGHTA, CDR2 FQGNSA. The CDR3 DNA sequence: TGTGCCAGCAGCTTAGTCAGGCAGGGAGAGGAGACCCAGTACTTC. Translated, it gives CASSLVRQGEETQYF.

CDR3 in amino acids: CASSLGVGETQYF. The CDR3 coding sequence is TGTGCCAGCAGCTTAGGGGTTGGCGAGACCCAGTACTTC. The chain carries TRBV7-3 and TRBJ2-5; D is unclear. CDR1 is SGHTA, CDR2 FQGTGA, per germline. CDR3 length: 13 amino acids. The V and J ends lost 2 bases and 5 bases respectively, with 9 bases between them.

V is TRBV7-2 and J is TRBJ2-1; 11 bases fit TRBD2. Germline CDR1 reads SGHTA; CDR2 reads FQGNSA. This CDR3 has 17 amino acids. Unmatched junction bases numbered 10, after V lost 5 bases and J lost 4 bases. In nucleotides, the CDR3 is TGTGCCAGCAGCCGGGGTAGCGGGGGGGCCCCTTACAATGAGCAGTTCTTC. Amino acids: CASSRGSGGAPYNEQFF.

The sample holds a few counts of this clone. J is TRBJ1-4 and V is TRBV5-4; weak D call: TRBD1 (5 bases). Germline assignment: CDR1 SGHNT and CDR2 YYREEE (reference sequence). The ends were cut back, 2 bases at V and 7 bases at J, with 18 bases in the middle. The CDR3 runs 16 residues. The CDR3 sequence: CASSLKMAGTAEKLFF. The CDR3 region has the DNA TGTGCCAGCAGCTTAAAAATGGCCGGGACCGCTGAAAAACTGTTTTTT.

This clone is a singleton in its sample. The chain links TRBV6-5 to TRBJ1-2; TRBD1 aligns across 8 bases. The CDR3 length is 15 residues. Germline CDR1 and CDR2: MNHEY and SVGAGI. Trimming at V came to 7 bases and at J to 0 bases, leaving 7 bases not matched to a gene. The CDR3 here is CASKPQGAANYGYTF. The CDR3, as DNA: TGTGCCAGCAAGCCCCAGGGGGCTGCTAACTATGGCTACACCTTC.

The V gene is TRBV7-2, the J gene TRBJ1-1; possibly TRBD1 for D (6 bases). This CDR3 spans 17 amino acids. Trimming stripped 0 bases from V and 3 bases from J, with 17 bases between. The germline V gene has CDR1 SGHTA and CDR2 FQGNSA. CDR3 DNA: TGTGCCAGCAGCTTAGCGAGGGGGGGATGGAGTGACACTGAAGCTTTCTTT. Translated: CASSLARGGWSDTEAFF.

The chain is built from TRBV6-5 and TRBJ2-1, with D unclear. Germline V gives CDR1 MNHEY, CDR2 SVGAGI. Trimming took off 4 bases at V and 0 bases at J, with 10 bases between the two ends. The CDR3 is 15 residues long. The CDR3 DNA is TGTGCCAGCAGTTCTGAGGCCAGCTCCTACAATGAGCAGTTCTTC. Its protein product is CASSSEASSYNEQFF.

V usage is TRBV28 and J usage is TRBJ1-4, with a weak D call TRBD1 (5 bases). This CDR3 comprises 15 residues. In germline, CDR1 is MDHEN, CDR2 SYDVKM. The germline V and J ends were trimmed by 5 bases and 0 bases, with 10 bases remaining between them. Written as DNA, the CDR3 is TGTGCCAGCAGTAAAAGCAGGGCAACTAATGAAAAACTGTTTTTT. The encoded protein is CASSKSRATNEKLFF. Filled out from reference TRBV28 and TRBJ1-4, the complete variable domain reads DVKVTQSSRYLVKRTGEKVFLECVQDMDHENMFWYRQDPGLGLRLIYFSYDVKMKEKGDIPEGYSVSREKKERFSLILESASTNQTSMYLCASSKSRATNEKLFFGSGTQLSVL.

A word on this clone: The sample holds other DNA sequences that translate to the same CDR3. CDR3 sequence (DNA): TGTGCCAGCAGCTTAGGTACAGGGAACTACGAGCAGTACTTC. It yields the protein CASSLGTGNYEQYF. This chain uses TRBV11-2 with TRBJ2-7; D may be TRBD1 (6 bases). Germline CDR1 and CDR2: SGHAT and FQNNGV. Between the trimmed V and J ends, which lost 1 base and 3 bases, there was a span of 10 bases. The CDR3 runs 14 residues.

The V and J genes are TRBV7-2 and TRBJ1-1; the D is unclear. This CDR3 has 12 residues. V lost 7 bases to trimming and J lost 7 bases, with 13 bases between them. Germline CDR1 and CDR2: SGHTA and FQGNSA. The CDR3 bases are TGTGCCAGCACTCTAACCGGGGATGAAGCTTTCTTT. As protein: CASTLTGDEAFF. The complete variable domain, with remaining parts taken from reference TRBV7-2 and TRBJ1-1, reads GAGVSQSPSNKVTEKGKDVELRCDPISGHTALYWYRQSLGQGLEFLIYFQGNSAPDKSGLPSDRFSAERTGGSVSTLTIQRTQQEDSAVYLCASTLTGDEAFFGQGTRLTVV.

The chain recombines TRBV5-1 with TRBJ1-2; 9 positions agree with TRBD1. This CDR3 is built from 16 residues. Germline V gene data show CDR1 as SGHRS and CDR2 as YFSETQ. V was clipped by 2 bases and J by 7 bases; unmatched bases: 12. The CDR3 coding sequence is TGCGCCAGCAGCTTTACAGGGGGCGAATTGATGGGTGGCTACACCTTC. Translating it yields CASSFTGGELMGGYTF.

The V gene is TRBV6-6, the J gene TRBJ1-5; D gene ambiguous. Germline V lookup: CDR1 MNHNY, CDR2 SVGAGI (reference sequence). The CDR3 has 14 residues. With 0 bases removed from V and 2 bases from J, the gap between germline ends came to 5 bases. The CDR3 is CASSYSRGNQPQHF. The CDR3, as DNA: TGTGCCAGCAGTTACTCGAGGGGCAATCAGCCCCAGCATTTT.

J is TRBJ2-1 and V is TRBV28; the D gene could be TRBD1 or TRBD2 (5 bases each). CDR1 and CDR2 from the germline V gene are MDHEN and SYDVKM. Trimming pared 2 bases from V and 12 bases from J, leaving 11 bases between. The length of the CDR3 is 12 residues. The CDR3 is CASSLMGVRQFF. The CDR3 coding sequence is TGTGCCAGCAGTTTAATGGGGGTACGGCAGTTCTTC.

This clone was seen only once. V usage is TRBV7-6 and J usage is TRBJ1-6; 7 nucleotides line up with TRBD1. CDR1 and CDR2 from the germline V gene are SGHVS and FNYEAQ. The CDR3 is 15 amino acids. V lost 2 bases and J lost 6; bases outside the gene matches: 4. CDR3 residues: CASSLQGEGNSPLHF. The CDR3 DNA reads as TGTGCCAGCAGCTTACAGGGGGAAGGTAATTCACCCCTCCACTTT.

The V gene is TRBV2, the J gene TRBJ1-5; the D gene is possibly TRBD1 (6 bases). CDR1 and CDR2 from the germline V gene are SNHLY and FYNNEI. This CDR3 has 14 amino acids. Trimming took 3 bases from V and 4 from J, leaving 10 bases between them. The CDR3 region is CASSDPRGNQPQHF. In DNA, the CDR3 is TGTGCCAGCAGTGATCCCAGGGGAAATCAGCCCCAGCATTTT.

This clone has just a few counts. The CDR3 reads CASSDTGSTYGYTF. For the CDR3, the DNA is TGTGCCAGCAGTGACACAGGGAGTACCTATGGCTACACCTTC. The V gene is TRBV2, the J gene TRBJ1-2; D is perhaps TRBD1 (6 bases). The CDR3 totals 14 residues. CDR1 and CDR2 from the germline V gene are SNHLY and FYNNEI. The V end lost 3 bases, the J end lost 4 bases, and 12 bases lay between the germline ends.

The chain recombines TRBV5-1 with TRBJ1-2; a weak D match, TRBD1 (6 bases). The CDR3 spans 14 residues. Germline lookup yields CDR1 SGHRS and CDR2 YFSETQ. V was pared by 0 bases and J by 6 bases, with 12 bases between. The CDR3 reads CASSLAGQKNGYTF. CDR3 in DNA: TGCGCCAGCAGCTTGGCCGGACAGAAGAATGGCTACACCTTC.

This chain uses TRBV30 with TRBJ1-4; D uncertain. Trimming cost V 0 bases and J 3 bases, with 11 bases left between them. Germline V CDR1 and CDR2: GTSNPN, SVGIG (reference sequence). The CDR3 sequence is 15 residues long. CDR3 sequence (DNA): TGTGCCTGGAGTGTATACGAGACATCTAATGAAAAACTGTTTTTT. Its translation is CAWSVYETSNEKLFF.